One T cell receptor (beta chain) is described in this entry. Each patient relapsed following autologous stem cell transplantation, and prior brentuximab vedotin exposure differed. Complete response, partial response or progressive disease was recorded as best response. The sample comes from a study of PD-1 blockade in classical Hodgkin lymphoma. Sequencing was performed with immunoSEQ multiplex PCR; in TCRdb, only in-frame clones are kept and a portion is missing. This sample has about 97,000 clones, with approximately 88% found just once. V gave up 3 bases and J gave up 7 bases, with 15 bases separating them. CDR1 is KGHSH and CDR2 is LQKENI in the germline V gene. This CDR3 is built from 15 residues.

This specimen consisted of peripheral blood mononuclear cells (PBMCs), obtained at baseline. This receptor was taken from a human donor with classical Hodgkin lymphoma. The V call is TRBV18, the J call TRBJ1-4; perhaps TRBD1 as D (5 bases). The CDR3 here is CASSPARAGFEKLFF. The CDR3 nucleotides are TGTGCCAGCTCACCCGCGCGGGCAGGGTTTGAAAAACTGTTTTTT.